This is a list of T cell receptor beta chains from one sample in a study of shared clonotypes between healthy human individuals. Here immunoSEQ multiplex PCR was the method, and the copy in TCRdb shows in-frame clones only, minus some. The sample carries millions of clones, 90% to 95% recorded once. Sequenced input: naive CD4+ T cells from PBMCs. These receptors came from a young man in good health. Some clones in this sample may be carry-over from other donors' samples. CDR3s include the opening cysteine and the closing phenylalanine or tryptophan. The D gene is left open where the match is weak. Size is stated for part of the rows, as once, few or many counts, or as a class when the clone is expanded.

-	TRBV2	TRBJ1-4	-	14	TGTGCCAGCAGTGTGAGCGGGGTGGATGAAAAACTGTTTTTT	CASSVSGVDEKLFF
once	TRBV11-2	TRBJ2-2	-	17	TGTGCCAGCAGCGACTACTGGGGTGACAAACGCACCGGGGAGCTGTTTTTT	CASSDYWGDKRTGELFF
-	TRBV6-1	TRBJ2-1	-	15	TGTGCCAGCGAGGGGCTCGGGAGCTCCTACAATGAGCAGTTCTTC	CASEGLGSSYNEQFF
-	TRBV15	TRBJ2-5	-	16	TGTGCCACCAGCTATCAAATCCAGGGGATTGGGGAGACCCAGTACTTC	CATSYQIQGIGETQYF
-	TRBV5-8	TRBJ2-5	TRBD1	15	TGTGCCAGCGGTGGGACAGGGGCACTCGGGGAGACCCAGTACTTC	CASGGTGALGETQYF
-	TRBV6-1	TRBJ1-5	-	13	TGTGCCAGCAGTGGAGGACGAAGTCAGCCCCAGCATTTT	CASSGGRSQPQHF
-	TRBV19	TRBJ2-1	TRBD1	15	TGTGCCAGTAGCACCTCGACAGGGGGATACAATGAGCAGTTCTTC	CASSTSTGGYNEQFF
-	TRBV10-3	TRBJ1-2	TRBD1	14	TGTGCCATCAGGCCACAGGGGGCCGGTGGTGGCTACACCTTC	CAIRPQGAGGGYTF
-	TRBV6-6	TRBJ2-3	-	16	TGTGCCAGCAGTTATTCCGCCCTCGGGGGGCGGGATACGCAGTATTTT	CASSYSALGGRDTQYF
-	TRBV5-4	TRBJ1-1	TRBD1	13	TGTGCCAGCAGCGTCGACAGGGACACTGAAGCTTTCTTT	CASSVDRDTEAFF
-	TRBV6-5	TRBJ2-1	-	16	TGTGCCAGCAGTTACGCCAACATAAACTCCTACAATGAGCAGTTCTTC	CASSYANINSYNEQFF
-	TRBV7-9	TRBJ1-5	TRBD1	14	TGTGCCAGCAGCCTGGACAGGAGCAATCAGCCCCAGCATTTT	CASSLDRSNQPQHF
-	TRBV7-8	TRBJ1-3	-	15	TGTGCCAGCAGCTTAAATGCCTACGGTGGAAACACCATATATTTT	CASSLNAYGGNTIYF
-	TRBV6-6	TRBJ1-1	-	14	TGTGCCAGCAGCCTGGCGCAGGGATCCACTGAAGCTTTCTTT	CASSLAQGSTEAFF
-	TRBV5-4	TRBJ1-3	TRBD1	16	TGTGCCAGCAGCGGAGGACAGGGGAATTCGGGAAACACCATATATTTT	CASSGGQGNSGNTIYF
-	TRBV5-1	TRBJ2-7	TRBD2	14	TGCGCCAGCAGCTTGAGCGGGGACTTCTACGAGCAGTACTTC	CASSLSGDFYEQYF
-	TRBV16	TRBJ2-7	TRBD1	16	TGTGCCAGCAGCCCGTTGGGACAGGCCGTCTCCTACGAGCAGTACTTC	CASSPLGQAVSYEQYF
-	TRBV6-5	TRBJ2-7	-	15	TGTGCCAGCAGTTCGAGGGACAAACAATCCTACGAGCAGTACTTC	CASSSRDKQSYEQYF
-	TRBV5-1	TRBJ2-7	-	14	TGCGCCAGCAGCTTGGCAGGGGTCTCCTACGAGCAGTACTTC	CASSLAGVSYEQYF
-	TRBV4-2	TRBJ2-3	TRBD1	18	TGTGCCAGCACCCCCGGGGACAGACCGTCATCATACACAGATACGCAGTATTTT	CASTPGDRPSSYTDTQYF
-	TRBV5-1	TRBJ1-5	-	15	TGCGCCAGCAGCATAACAGGGTCGGGGGGTCAGCCCCAGCATTTT	CASSITGSGGQPQHF
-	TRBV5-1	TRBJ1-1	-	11	TGCGCCAGCAGCTTCTCGCGTGAAGCTTTCTTT	CASSFSREAFF
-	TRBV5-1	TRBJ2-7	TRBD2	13	TGCGCCAGCAGCATCGGACTAGCCTACGAGCAGTACTTC	CASSIGLAYEQYF
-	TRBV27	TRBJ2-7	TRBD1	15	TGTGCCAGCAGTCTTAGCCCCTGGGACAGCTACGAGCAGTACTTC	CASSLSPWDSYEQYF
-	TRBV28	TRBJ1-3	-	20	TGTGCCAGCAGTTTACCGGGAGCGGCGGCCACCCGAGGGGTCGGGAGCACCATATATTTT	CASSLPGAAATRGVGSTIYF
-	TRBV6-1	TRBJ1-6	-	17	TGTGCCAGCAGTGAAGCGTGGACACACGCTAATAGTTCACCCCTCCACTTT	CASSEAWTHANSSPLHF
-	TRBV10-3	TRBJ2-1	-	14	TGTGCCATCAGGAACAGGCTTACCTACAATGAGCAGTTCTTC	CAIRNRLTYNEQFF
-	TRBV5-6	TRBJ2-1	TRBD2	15	TGTGCCAGCAGCCTGGGACTAGCGGGATTATATGAGCAGTTCTTC	CASSLGLAGLYEQFF
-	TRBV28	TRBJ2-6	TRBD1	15	TGTGCCAGCAGCAGACAGGGATCTGGGGCCAACGTCCTGACTTTC	CASSRQGSGANVLTF
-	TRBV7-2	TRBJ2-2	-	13	TGTGCCAGCAGCTTTAGCGAGTTCGGGGAGCTGTTTTTT	CASSFSEFGELFF
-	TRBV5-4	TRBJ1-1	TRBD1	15	TGTGCCAGCAGCCCGCGGGACAGGGGAGGTACTGAAGCTTTCTTT	CASSPRDRGGTEAFF
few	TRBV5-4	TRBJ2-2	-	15	TGTGCCAGCAGCAGAGAACCCCAGAACACCGGGGAGCTGTTTTTT	CASSREPQNTGELFF
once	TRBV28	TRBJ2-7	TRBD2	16	TGTGCCAGCAGTTCCCGGGGTAGCGGGGGCACCTACGAGCAGTACTTC	CASSSRGSGGTYEQYF
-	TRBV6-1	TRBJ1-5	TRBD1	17	TGTGCCAGCAGTGAAGAGCGGGACAGAGGGTTCAATCAGCCCCAGCATTTT	CASSEERDRGFNQPQHF
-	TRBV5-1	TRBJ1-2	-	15	TGCGCCAGCAATCCGGGGGCCAGTACTAACTATGGCTACACCTTC	CASNPGASTNYGYTF
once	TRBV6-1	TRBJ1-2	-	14	TGTGCCAGCAGTGAACTAGGTACTGGTCGTGGCTACACCTTC	CASSELGTGRGYTF
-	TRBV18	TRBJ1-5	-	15	TGTGCCAGCTCACCAATTCGGGGAGAAGGGCAGCCCCAGCATTTT	CASSPIRGEGQPQHF
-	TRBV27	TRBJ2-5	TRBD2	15	TGTGCCAGCAGTCGCAAGACTAGCGTCCAAGAGACCCAGTACTTC	CASSRKTSVQETQYF